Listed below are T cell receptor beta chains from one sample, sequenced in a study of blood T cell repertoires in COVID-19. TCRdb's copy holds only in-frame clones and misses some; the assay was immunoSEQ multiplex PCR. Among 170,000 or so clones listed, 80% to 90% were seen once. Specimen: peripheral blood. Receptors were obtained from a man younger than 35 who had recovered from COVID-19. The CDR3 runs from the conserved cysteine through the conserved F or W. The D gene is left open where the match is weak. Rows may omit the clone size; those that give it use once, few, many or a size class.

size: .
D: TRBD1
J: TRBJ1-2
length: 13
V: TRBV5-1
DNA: TGCGCCAGCAGCCCCTGGACAGGGGATGGCTACACCTTC
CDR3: CASSPWTGDGYTF

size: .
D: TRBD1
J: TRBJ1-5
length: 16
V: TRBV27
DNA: TGTGCCAGCAGGCCCATAGACAGGGTGGGGAATCAGCCCCAGCATTTT
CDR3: CASRPIDRVGNQPQHF

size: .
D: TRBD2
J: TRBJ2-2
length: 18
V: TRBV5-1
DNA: TGCGCCAGCAGCTTGCTGTCACTGACTAGCGGGTCGAAGGGGGAGCTGTTTTTT
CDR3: CASSLLSLTSGSKGELFF

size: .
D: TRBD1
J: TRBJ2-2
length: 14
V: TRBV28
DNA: TGTGCCAGCCTAAACAGGGGGAACACCGGGGAGCTGTTTTTT
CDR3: CASLNRGNTGELFF

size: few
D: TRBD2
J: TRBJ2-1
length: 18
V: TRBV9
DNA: TGTGCCAGCAGCGTAACTCAGAGCGGGGGTAGCGGGAGGACTGAGCAGTTCTTC
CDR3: CASSVTQSGGSGRTEQFF

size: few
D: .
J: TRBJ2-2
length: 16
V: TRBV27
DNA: TGTGCCAGCAGTCCGGTCAGGGGCCCGTACGCCGGGGAGCTGTTTTTT
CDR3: CASSPVRGPYAGELFF

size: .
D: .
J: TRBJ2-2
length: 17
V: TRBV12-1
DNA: TGTGCCAGCAGCCCCGGGACTAGCGGGAGGGCCGAGGGGGAGCTGTTTTTT
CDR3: CASSPGTSGRAEGELFF

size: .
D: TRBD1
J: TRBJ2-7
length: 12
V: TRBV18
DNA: TGTGCCAGCTCACCAAGGGGGCAGGAGCAGTACTTC
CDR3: CASSPRGQEQYF

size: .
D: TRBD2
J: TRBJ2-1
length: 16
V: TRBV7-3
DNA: TGTGCCAGCAGCCCACGAACTAGCGCCTCCTACAATGAGCAGTTCTTC
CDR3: CASSPRTSASYNEQFF

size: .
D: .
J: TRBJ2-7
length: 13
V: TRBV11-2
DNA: TGTGCCAGCAGCTTAGACAGGCCGGGAGAGCAGTACTTC
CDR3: CASSLDRPGEQYF

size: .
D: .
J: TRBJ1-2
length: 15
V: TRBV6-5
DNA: TGTGCCAGCAGCTTATCAGGGGTCGGGGTGTATGGCTACACCTTC
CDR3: CASSLSGVGVYGYTF

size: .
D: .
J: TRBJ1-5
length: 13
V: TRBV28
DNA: TGTGCCAGCATCCAACACGTAAATCAGCCCCAGCATTTT
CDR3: CASIQHVNQPQHF

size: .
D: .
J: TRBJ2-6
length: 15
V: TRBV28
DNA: TGTGCCAGCAGCCCGGGAGAATCTGGGGCCAACGTCCTGACTTTC
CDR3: CASSPGESGANVLTF

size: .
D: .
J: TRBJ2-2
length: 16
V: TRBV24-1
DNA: TGTGCCACCAGTGATTCCGGGACACCGAACACCGGGGAGCTGTTTTTT
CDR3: CATSDSGTPNTGELFF

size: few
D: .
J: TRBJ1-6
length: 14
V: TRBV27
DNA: TGTGCCAGCAGTTTATTCCCCTTTAATTCACCCCTCCACTTT
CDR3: CASSLFPFNSPLHF

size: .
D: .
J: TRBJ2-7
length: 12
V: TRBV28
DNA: TGTGCCAGCAGTTTTGCGAGGGACGAGCAGTACTTC
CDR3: CASSFARDEQYF

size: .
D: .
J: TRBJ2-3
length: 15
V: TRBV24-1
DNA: TGTGCCACCAGTGAGCCCAAGGGGGGGACAGATACGCAGTATTTT
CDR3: CATSEPKGGTDTQYF

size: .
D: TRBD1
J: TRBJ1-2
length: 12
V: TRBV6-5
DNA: TGTGCCAGCAGTTCACACAGGGGTGGCTACACCTTC
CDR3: CASSSHRGGYTF

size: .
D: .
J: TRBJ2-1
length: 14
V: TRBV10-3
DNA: TGTGCCATCAATGTACAGGGCGTCTACAATGAGCAGTTCTTC
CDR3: CAINVQGVYNEQFF

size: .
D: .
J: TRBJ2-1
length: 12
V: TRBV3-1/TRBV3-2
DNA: TGTGCCAGCAGCCGTACTAGGAATGAGCAGTTCTTC
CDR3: CASSRTRNEQFF

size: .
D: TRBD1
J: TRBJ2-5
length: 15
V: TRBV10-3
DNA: TGTGCCTCCCATCCGGGACAGGGGGTTCTCGAGACCCAGTACTTC
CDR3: CASHPGQGVLETQYF

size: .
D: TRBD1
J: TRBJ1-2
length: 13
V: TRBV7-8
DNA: TGTGCCAGCAGCCACTCAGGGACAGGTGGCTACACCTTC
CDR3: CASSHSGTGGYTF

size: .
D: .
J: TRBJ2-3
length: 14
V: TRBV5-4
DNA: TGTGCCAGCAGACAGCCGGGACAACCTCATACGCAGTATTTT
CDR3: CASRQPGQPHTQYF

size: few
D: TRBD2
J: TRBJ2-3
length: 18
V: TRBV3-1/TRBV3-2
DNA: TGTGCCAGCAGCCAACCGAGGTTTAGCGGGATAAGCGCAGATACGCAGTATTTT
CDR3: CASSQPRFSGISADTQYF

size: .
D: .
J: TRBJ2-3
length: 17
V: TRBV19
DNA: TGTGCCAGTAGAACTTCAGGGACATTACCTAGCACAGATACGCAGTATTTT
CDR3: CASRTSGTLPSTDTQYF

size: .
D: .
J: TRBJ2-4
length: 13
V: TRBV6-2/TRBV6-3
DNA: TGTGCCAGCAGTTCGAGTTCCAAAAACATTCAGTACTTC
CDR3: CASSSSSKNIQYF